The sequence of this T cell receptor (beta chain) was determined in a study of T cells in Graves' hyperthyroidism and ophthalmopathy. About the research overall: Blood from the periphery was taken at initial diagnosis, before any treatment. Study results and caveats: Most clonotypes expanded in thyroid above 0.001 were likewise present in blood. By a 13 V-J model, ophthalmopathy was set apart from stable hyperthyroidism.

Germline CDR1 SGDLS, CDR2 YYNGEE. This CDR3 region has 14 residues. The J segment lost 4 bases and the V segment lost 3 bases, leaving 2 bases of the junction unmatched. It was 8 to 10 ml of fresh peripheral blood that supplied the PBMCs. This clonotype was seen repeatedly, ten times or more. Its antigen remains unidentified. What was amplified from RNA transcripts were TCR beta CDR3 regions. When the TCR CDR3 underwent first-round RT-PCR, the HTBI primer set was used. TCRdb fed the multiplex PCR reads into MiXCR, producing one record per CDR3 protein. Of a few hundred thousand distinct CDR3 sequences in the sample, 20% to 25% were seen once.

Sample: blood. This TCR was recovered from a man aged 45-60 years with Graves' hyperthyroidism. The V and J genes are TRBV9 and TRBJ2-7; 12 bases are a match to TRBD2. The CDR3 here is CASSAGLAGYEQYF. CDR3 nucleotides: TGTGCCAGCAGCGCGGGACTAGCGGGTTACGAGCAGTACTTC.